This T cell receptor (beta chain) was recorded in a study of blood T cell repertoires in COVID-19. About the study: COVID-19 samples collected from the United States, Italy and Spain covered acute and convalescent phases.

CDR3 length equals 14 residues. V trimming: 6 bases; J trimming: 9 bases; junction bases outside the gene matches: 6. From germline, CDR1 is MNHEY and CDR2 SVGAGI. Generated by immunoSEQ multiplex PCR, the TCRdb table keeps only in-frame clones and is missing some. The table includes a few hundred thousand clones, approximately 89% detected once. The rearrangement links TRBV6-5 to TRBJ1-6; 9 nucleotides line up with TRBD1. The TCR originated in a woman aged 45-60 years who had recovered from COVID-19. Input material: peripheral blood. Here the CDR3 DNA reads TGTGCCAGCAGCCCGGACAGGGGAATTTCACCCCTCCACTTT. This translates into CASSPDRGISPLHF.